Reported below is one TCR beta chain. The CDR3 covers 15 residues. The V gene end was trimmed by 5 bases and the J gene end by 3 bases; junction bases not matched to a gene: 6. The germline CDR1 and CDR2 sequences are SGHAT and FQNNGV. The data were obtained in a study of control samples from healthy donors and cancer patients. Libraries were prepared by immunoSEQ multiplex PCR; TCRdb keeps only in-frame clonotypes and omits some of them. The sample yields approximately 140,000 clones, 88% seen once. The chain is built from TRBV11-2 and TRBJ2-1, with 8 bases aligning to TRBD2. The sequence derives from a young woman in good health. Sequenced: blood. CDR3: CASSTRTSRYNEQFF. The CDR3 bases are TGTGCCAGCAGCACCCGGACTAGCCGCTACAATGAGCAGTTCTTC.